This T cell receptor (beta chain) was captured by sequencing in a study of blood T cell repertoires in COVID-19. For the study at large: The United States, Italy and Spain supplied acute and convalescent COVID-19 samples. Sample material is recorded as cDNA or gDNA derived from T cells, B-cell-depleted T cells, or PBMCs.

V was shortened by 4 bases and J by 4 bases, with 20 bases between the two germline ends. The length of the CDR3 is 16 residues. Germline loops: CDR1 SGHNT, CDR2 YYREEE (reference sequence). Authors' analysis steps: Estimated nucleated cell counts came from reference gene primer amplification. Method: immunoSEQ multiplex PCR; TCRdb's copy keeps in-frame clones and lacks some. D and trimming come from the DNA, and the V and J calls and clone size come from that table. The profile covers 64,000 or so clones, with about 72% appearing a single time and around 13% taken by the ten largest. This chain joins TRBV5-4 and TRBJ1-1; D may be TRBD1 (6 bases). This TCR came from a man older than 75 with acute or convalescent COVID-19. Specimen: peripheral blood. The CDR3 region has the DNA TGTGCCAGCAGCCCCCGGGACGGGGACATTGGCACTGAAGCTTTCTTT. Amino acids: CASSPRDGDIGTEAFF.